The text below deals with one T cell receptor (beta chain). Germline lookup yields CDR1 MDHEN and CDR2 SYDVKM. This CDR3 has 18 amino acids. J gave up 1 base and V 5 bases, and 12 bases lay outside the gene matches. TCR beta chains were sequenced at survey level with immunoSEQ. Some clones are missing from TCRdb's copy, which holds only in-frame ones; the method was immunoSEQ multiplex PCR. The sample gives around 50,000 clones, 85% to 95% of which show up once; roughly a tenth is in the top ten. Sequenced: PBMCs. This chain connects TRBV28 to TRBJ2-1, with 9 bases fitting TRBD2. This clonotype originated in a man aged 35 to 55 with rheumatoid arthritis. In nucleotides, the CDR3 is TGTGCCAGCAGTCCATTAGCGGGAGACGAAGGGTCCTACAATGAGCAGTTCTTC. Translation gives CASSPLAGDEGSYNEQFF.